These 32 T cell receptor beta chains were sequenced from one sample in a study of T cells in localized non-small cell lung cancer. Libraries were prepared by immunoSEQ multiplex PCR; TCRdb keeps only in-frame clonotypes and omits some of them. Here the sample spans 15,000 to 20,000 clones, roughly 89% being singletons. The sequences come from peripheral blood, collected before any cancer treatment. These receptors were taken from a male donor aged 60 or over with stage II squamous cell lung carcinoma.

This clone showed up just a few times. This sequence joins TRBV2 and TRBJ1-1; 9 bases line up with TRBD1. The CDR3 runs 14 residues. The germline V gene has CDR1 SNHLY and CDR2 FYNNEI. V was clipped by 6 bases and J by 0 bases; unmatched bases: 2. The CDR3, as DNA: TGTGCCAGCAGGGGACAGGGATTGAACACTGAAGCTTTCTTT. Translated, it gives CASRGQGLNTEAFF.

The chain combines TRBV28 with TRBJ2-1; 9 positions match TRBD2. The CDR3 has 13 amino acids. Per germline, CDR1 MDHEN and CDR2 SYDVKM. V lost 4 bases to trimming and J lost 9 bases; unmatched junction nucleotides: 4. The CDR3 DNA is TGTGCCAGCAGTTGGACTAGCGTGGCTGAGCAGTTCTTC. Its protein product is CASSWTSVAEQFF.

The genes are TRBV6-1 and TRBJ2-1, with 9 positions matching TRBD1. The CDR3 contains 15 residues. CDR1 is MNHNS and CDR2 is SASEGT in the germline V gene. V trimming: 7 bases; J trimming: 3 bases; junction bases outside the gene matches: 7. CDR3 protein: CASTTPGQGYNEQFF. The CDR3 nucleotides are TGTGCCAGCACTACCCCGGGACAGGGCTACAATGAGCAGTTCTTC.

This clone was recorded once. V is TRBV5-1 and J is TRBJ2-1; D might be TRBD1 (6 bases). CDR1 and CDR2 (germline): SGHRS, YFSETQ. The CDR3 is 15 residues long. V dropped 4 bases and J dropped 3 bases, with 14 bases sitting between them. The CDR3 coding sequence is TGCGCCAGCAGCCCCCTAGGGGGAGACTACAATGAGCAGTTCTTC. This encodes CASSPLGGDYNEQFF.

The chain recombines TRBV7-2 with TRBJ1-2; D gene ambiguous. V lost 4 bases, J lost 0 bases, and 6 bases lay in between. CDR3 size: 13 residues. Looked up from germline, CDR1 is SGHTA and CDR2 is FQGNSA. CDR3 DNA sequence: TGTGCCAGCAGCTCCTGGGCTAACTATGGCTACACCTTC. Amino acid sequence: CASSSWANYGYTF.

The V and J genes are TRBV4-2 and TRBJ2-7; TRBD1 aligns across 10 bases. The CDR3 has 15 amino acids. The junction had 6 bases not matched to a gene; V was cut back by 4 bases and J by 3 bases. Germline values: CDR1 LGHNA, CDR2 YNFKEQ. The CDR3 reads CASSPRTGGFYEQYF. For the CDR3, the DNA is TGTGCCAGCAGCCCGCGGACAGGGGGTTTCTACGAGCAGTACTTC.

The CDR3 loop reads CASGCPYRGVFRYEQYF. For the CDR3, the DNA is TGTGCTAGTGGTTGCCCGTACAGGGGGGTTTTTCGCTACGAGCAGTACTTC. The rearrangement uses TRBV12-5 and TRBJ2-7, with 8 positions matching TRBD1. V lost 4 bases and J lost 3; bases outside the gene matches: 14. CDR1 is LGHNT, CDR2 FRNRAP, per germline. The length of the CDR3 is 17 residues.

The CDR3 sequence: CASSYSTGEAFF. DNA of the CDR3: TGTGCCAGCAGTTACTCAACAGGGGAAGCTTTCTTT. The rearrangement uses TRBV6-6 and TRBJ1-1; tentatively, D is TRBD1 (6 bases). The CDR3 extends over 12 amino acids. Deletions cut 0 bases from V and 8 bases from J, with 7 bases between. Germline CDR1 reads MNHNY; CDR2 reads SVGAGI (reference sequence).

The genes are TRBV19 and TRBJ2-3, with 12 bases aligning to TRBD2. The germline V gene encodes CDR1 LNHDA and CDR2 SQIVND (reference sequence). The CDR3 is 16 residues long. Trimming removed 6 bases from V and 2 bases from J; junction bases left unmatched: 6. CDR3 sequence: CASSTGLAGHTDTQYF. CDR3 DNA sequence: TGTGCCAGTAGCACTGGACTAGCGGGACACACAGATACGCAGTATTTT.

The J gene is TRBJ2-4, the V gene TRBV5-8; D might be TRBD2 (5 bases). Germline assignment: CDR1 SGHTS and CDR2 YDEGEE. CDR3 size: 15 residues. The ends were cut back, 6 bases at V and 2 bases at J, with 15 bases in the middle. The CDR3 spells CASTSPGGSKNIQYF. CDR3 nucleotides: TGTGCCAGCACCTCCCCCGGAGGTTCCAAAAACATTCAGTACTTC.

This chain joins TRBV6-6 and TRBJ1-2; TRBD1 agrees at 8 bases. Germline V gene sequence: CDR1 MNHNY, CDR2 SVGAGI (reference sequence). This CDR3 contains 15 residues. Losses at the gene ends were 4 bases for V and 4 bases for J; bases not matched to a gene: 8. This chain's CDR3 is CASSSRDRGLYGYTF. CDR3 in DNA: TGTGCCAGCAGTTCCCGAGACAGGGGTCTCTATGGCTACACCTTC.

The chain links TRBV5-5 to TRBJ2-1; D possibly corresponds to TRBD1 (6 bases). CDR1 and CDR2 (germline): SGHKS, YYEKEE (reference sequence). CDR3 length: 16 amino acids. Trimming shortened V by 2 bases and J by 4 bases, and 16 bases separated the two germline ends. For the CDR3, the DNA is TGTGCCAGCAGCTTTACCGGCCAGGGGTCGTACAATGAGCAGTTCTTC. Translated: CASSFTGQGSYNEQFF.

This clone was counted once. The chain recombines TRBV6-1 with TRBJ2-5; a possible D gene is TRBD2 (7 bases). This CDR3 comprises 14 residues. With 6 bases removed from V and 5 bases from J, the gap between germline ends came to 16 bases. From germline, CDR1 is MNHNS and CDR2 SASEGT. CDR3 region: CASSLQGGWETQYF. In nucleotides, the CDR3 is TGTGCCAGCAGCTTACAGGGAGGGTGGGAGACCCAGTACTTC.

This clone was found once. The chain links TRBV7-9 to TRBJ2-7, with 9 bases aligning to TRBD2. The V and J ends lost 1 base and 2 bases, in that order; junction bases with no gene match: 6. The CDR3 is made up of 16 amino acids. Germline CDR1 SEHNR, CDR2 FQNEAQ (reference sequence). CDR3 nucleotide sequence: TGTGCCAGCAGCTTAGTGCAGACTAGCGGAGCCTACGAGCAGTACTTC. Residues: CASSLVQTSGAYEQYF.

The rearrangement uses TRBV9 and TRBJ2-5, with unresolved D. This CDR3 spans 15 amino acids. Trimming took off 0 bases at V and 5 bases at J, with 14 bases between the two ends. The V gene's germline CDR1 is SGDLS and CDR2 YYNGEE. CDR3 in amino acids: CASSVGVDSTETQYF. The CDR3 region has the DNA TGTGCCAGCAGCGTAGGGGTTGATTCTACTGAGACCCAGTACTTC.

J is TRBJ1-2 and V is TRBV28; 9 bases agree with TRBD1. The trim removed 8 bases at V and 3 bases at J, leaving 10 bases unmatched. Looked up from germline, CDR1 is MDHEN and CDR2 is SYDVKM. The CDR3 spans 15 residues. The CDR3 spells CASGLPGQGHYGYTF. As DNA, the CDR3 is TGTGCCAGCGGGCTACCAGGACAGGGGCACTATGGCTACACCTTC.

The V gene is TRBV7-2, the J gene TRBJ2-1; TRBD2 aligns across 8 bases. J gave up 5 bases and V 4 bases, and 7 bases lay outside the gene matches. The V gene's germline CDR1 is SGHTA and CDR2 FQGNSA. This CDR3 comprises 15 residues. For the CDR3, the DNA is TGTGCCAGCAGCTCCAGCGGGAGAGGCCACAATGAGCAGTTCTTC. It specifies CASSSSGRGHNEQFF. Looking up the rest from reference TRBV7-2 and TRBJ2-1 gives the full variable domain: GAGVSQSPSNKVTEKGKDVELRCDPISGHTALYWYRQSLGQGLEFLIYFQGNSAPDKSGLPSDRFSAERTGGSVSTLTIQRTQQEDSAVYLCASSSSGRGHNEQFFGPGTRLTVL.

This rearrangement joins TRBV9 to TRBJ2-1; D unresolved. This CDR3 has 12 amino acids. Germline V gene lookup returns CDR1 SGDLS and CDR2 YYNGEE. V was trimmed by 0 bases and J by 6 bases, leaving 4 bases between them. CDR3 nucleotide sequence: TGTGCCAGCAGCGTAGTTTTCAATGAGCAGTTCTTC. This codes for CASSVVFNEQFF.

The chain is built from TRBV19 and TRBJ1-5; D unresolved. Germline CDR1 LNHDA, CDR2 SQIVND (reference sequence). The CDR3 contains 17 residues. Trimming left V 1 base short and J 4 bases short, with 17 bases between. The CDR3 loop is CASSIGLTGQLNQPQHF. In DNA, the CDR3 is TGTGCCAGTAGTATAGGCCTGACTGGGCAGTTAAATCAGCCCCAGCATTTT.

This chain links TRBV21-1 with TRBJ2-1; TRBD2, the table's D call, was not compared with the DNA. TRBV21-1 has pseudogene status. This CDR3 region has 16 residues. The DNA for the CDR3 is TGTGCCAGCAGCGATACAGCGGGAGATTTCATTTATGAGCAGTTCTTC. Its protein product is CASSDTAGDFIYEQFF.

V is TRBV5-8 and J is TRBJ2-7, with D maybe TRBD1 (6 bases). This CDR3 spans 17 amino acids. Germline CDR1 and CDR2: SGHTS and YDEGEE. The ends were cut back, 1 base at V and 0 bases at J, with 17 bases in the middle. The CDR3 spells CASSLPTGLPNSYEQYF. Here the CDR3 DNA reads TGTGCCAGCAGCTTGCCTACAGGGCTGCCCAACTCCTACGAGCAGTACTTC.

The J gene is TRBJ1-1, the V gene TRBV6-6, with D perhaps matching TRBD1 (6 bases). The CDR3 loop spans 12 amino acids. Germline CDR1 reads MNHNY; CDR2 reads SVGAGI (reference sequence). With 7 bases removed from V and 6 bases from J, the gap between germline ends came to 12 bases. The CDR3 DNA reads TGTGCCAGCACCTACAGGGACGCTGAAGCTTTCTTT. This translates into CASTYRDAEAFF.

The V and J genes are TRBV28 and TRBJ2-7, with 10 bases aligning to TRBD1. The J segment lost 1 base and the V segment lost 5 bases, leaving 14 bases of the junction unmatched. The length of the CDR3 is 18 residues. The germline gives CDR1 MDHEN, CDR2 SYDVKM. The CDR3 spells CASSTIHTRDRGSYEQYF. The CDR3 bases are TGTGCCAGCAGTACCATTCACACCCGGGACAGGGGATCCTACGAGCAGTACTTC.

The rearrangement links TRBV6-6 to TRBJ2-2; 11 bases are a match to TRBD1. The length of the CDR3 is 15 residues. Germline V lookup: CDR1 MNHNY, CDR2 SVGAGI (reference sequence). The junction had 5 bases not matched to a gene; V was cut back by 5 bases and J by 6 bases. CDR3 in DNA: TGTGCCAGCAGTCGCCCGGGACAGGGGGCCGGGGAGCTGTTTTTT. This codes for CASSRPGQGAGELFF.

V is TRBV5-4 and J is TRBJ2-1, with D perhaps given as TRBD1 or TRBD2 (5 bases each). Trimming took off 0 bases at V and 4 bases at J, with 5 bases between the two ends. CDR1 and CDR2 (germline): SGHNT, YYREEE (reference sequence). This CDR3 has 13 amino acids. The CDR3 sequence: CASSLGGYNEQFF. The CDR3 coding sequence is TGTGCCAGCAGCTTGGGGGGGTACAATGAGCAGTTCTTC.

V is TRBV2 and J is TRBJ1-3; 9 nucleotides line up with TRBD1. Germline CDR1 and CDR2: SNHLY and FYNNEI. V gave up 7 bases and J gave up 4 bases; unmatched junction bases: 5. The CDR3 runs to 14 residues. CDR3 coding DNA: TGTGCCAGCAAGGGACAGGGTTCAGGAAACACCATATATTTT. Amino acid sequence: CASKGQGSGNTIYF.

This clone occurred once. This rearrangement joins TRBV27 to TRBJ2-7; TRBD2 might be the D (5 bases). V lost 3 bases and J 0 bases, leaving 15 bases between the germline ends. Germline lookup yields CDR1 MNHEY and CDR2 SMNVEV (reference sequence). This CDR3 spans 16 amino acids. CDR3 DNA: TGTGCCAGCAGTTTCGGCGTGGTCAGCGGCTCCTACGAGCAGTACTTC. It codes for CASSFGVVSGSYEQYF.

CDR3 DNA sequence: TGCGCCAGCGAGAAACAGGGGGCGAGGGGAGAGACCCAGTACTTC. Translation: CASEKQGARGETQYF. The chain joins TRBV5-1 to TRBJ2-5; 9 bases are shared with TRBD1. Per germline, CDR1 SGHRS and CDR2 YFSETQ. V gave up 7 bases and J gave up 4 bases; unmatched junction bases: 11. CDR3 length equals 15 residues.

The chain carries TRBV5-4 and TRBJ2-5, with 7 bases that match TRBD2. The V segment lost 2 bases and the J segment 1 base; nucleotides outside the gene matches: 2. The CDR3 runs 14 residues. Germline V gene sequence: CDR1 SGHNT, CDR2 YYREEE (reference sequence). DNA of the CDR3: TGTGCCAGCAGCTTCGGGGGGACCCAAGAGACCCAGTACTTC. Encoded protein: CASSFGGTQETQYF.

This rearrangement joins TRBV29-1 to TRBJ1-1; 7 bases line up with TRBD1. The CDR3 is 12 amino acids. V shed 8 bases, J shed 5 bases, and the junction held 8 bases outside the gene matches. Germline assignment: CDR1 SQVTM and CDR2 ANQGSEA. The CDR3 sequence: CSLQKGATEAFF. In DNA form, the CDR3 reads TGCAGCCTGCAGAAGGGGGCGACTGAAGCTTTCTTT. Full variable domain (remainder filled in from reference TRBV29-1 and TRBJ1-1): SAVISQKPSRDICQRGTSLTIQCQVDSQVTMMFWYRQQPGQSLTLIATANQGSEATYESGFVIDKFPISRPNLTFSTLTVSNMSPEDSSIYLCSLQKGATEAFFGQGTRLTVV.

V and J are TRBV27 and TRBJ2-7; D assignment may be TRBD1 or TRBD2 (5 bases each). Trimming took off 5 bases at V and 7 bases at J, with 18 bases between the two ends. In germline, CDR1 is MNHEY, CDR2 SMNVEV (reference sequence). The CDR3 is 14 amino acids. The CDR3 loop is CASSPGTALREQYF. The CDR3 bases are TGTGCCAGCAGTCCCGGGACGGCATTGAGGGAGCAGTACTTC.

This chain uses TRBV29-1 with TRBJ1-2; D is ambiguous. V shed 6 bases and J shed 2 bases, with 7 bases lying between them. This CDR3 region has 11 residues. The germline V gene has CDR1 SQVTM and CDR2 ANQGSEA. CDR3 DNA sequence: TGCAGCGTATCCCGAAACTATGGCTACACCTTC. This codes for CSVSRNYGYTF.